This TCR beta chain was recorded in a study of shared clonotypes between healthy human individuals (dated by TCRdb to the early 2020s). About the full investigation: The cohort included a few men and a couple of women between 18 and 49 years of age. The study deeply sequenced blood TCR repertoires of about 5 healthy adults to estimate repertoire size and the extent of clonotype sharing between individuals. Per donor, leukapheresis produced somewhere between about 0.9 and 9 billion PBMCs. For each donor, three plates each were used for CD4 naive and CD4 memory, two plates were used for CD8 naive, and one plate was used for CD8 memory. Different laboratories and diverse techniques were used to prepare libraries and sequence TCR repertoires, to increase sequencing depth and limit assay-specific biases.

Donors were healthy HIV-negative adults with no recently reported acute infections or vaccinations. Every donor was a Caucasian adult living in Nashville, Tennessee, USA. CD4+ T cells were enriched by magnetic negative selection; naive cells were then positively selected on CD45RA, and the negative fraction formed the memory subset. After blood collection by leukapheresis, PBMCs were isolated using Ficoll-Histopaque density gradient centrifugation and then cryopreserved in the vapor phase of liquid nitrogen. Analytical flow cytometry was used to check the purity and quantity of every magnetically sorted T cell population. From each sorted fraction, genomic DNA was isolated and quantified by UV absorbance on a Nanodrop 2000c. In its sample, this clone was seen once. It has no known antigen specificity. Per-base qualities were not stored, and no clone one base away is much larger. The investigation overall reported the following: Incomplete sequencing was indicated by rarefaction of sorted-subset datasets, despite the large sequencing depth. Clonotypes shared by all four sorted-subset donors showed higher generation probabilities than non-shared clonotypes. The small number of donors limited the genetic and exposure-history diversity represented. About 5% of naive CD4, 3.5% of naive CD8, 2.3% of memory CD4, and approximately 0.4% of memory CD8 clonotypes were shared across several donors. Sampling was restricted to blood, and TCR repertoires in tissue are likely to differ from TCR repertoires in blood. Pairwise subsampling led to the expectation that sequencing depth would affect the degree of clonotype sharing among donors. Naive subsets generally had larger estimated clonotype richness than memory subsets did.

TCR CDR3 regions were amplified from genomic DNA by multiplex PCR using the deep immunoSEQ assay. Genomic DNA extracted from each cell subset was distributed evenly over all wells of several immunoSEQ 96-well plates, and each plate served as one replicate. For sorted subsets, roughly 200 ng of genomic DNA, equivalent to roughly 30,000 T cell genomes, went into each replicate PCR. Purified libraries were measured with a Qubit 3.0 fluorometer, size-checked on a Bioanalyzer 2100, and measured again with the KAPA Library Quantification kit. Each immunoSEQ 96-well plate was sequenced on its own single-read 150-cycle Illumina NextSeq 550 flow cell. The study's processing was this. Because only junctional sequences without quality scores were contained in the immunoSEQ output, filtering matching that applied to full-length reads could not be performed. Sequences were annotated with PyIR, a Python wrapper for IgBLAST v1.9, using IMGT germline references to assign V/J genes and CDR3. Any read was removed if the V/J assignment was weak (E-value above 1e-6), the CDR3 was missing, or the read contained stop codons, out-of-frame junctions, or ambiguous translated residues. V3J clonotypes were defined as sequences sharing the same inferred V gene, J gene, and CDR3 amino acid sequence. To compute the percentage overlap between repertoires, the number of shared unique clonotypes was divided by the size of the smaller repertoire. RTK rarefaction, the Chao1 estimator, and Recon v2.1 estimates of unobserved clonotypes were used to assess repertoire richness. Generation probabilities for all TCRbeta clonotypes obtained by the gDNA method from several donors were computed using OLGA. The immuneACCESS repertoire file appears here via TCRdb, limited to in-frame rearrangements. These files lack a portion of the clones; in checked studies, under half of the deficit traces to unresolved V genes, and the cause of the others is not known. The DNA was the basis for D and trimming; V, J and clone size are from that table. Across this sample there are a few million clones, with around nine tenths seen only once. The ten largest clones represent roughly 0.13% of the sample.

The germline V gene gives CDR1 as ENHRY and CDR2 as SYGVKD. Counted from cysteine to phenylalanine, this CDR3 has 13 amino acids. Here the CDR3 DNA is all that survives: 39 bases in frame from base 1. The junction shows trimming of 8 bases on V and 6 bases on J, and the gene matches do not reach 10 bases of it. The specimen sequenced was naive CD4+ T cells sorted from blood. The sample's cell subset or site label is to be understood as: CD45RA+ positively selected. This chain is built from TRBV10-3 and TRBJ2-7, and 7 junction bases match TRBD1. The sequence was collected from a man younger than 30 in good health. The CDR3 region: CAILGTETTEQYF. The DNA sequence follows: TGTGCCATCCTCGGGACAGAAACTACCGAGCAGTACTTC.